These T cell receptor beta chains were read from a single sample in a study of T cell repertoires in cytomegalovirus infection. MiXCR, run by TCRdb on the reads, gives a single entry per CDR3 protein. The sample records fewer than 550,000 distinct CDR3 sequences, approximately 31% being singletons. The sample consisted of PBMCs. The receptor source for this set is a human donor in good health (CMV status not recorded). Some clones in this sample may be carry-over from other donors' samples. CDR3s include the opening cysteine and the closing phenylalanine or tryptophan. Fields, in order: V gene, D gene, clone size, J gene, CDR3 protein, CDR3 DNA. D genes are given only for firm matches. Clone size is shown for a subset of rows, as once, few, many or a class of expanded clone.

V: TRBV4-3
D: -
size: few
J: TRBJ2-2
CDR3: CASSLGRGTNTGELFF
DNA: TGCGCCAGCAGCCTAGGACGGGGTACGAACACCGGGGAGCTGTTTTTT

V: TRBV19
D: -
size: few
J: TRBJ2-1
CDR3: CASSIPMGVYNEQFF
DNA: TGTGCCAGTAGTATCCCAATGGGAGTTTACAATGAGCAGTTCTTC

V: TRBV10-3
D: -
size: few
J: TRBJ2-5
CDR3: CAISDRGETQYF
DNA: TGTGCCATCAGTGACAGGGGAGAGACCCAGTACTTC

V: TRBV29-1
D: -
size: -
J: TRBJ2-7
CDR3: CSVGAGSGYEQYF
DNA: TGCAGCGTCGGGGCGGGGAGCGGGTACGAGCAGTACTTC

V: TRBV2
D: -
size: few
J: TRBJ2-3
CDR3: CASSEEWGSFTDTQYF
DNA: TGTGCCAGCAGTGAAGAGTGGGGTTCCTTCACAGATACGCAGTATTTT

V: TRBV2
D: -
size: -
J: TRBJ1-1
CDR3: CASRTEYMNTEAFF
DNA: TGTGCCAGCAGGACAGAATATATGAACACTGAAGCTTTCTTT

V: TRBV28
D: -
size: many
J: TRBJ2-7
CDR3: CASSFPRDSYEQYF
DNA: TGTGCCAGCAGTTTCCCCAGGGACTCCTACGAGCAGTACTTC

V: TRBV7-2
D: -
size: many
J: TRBJ2-1
CDR3: CASSLGIGGEQFF
DNA: TGTGCCAGCAGCTTAGGTATTGGGGGTGAGCAGTTCTTC

V: TRBV7-2
D: TRBD2
size: many
J: TRBJ2-7
CDR3: CASSLLAGGTPTYEQYF
DNA: TGTGCCAGCAGCCTTCTAGCGGGGGGTACTCCCACCTACGAGCAGTACTTC

V: TRBV12-3/TRBV12-4
D: -
size: -
J: TRBJ2-5
CDR3: CASSPERAQETQYF
DNA: TGTGCCAGCAGTCCCGAAAGGGCTCAAGAGACCCAGTACTTC

V: TRBV7-8
D: TRBD1
size: -
J: TRBJ2-4
CDR3: CASSLARLPGQAKTIQYF
DNA: TGTGCCAGCAGCTTAGCGCGTCTCCCAGGACAGGCCAAAACCATTCAGTACTTC